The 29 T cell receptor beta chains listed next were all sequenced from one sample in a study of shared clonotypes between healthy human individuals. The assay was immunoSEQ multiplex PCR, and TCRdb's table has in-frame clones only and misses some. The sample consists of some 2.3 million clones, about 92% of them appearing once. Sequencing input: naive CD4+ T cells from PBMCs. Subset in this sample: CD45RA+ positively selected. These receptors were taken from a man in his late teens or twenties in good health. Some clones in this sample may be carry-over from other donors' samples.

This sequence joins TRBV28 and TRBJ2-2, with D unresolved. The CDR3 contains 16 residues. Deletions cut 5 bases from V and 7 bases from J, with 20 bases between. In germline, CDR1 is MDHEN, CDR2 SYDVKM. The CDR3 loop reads CASSRVRITSGGELFF. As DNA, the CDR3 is TGTGCCAGCAGTCGGGTTAGGATCACCTCCGGCGGGGAGCTGTTTTTT.

The CDR3 sequence is CASSLGGDRATEAFF. The CDR3 region has the DNA TGTGCCAGCAGCTTGGGCGGGGACAGGGCCACTGAAGCTTTCTTT. V and J are TRBV5-4 and TRBJ1-1; TRBD1 agrees at 9 bases. The CDR3 sequence is 15 residues long. Germline V lookup: CDR1 SGHNT, CDR2 YYREEE (reference sequence). J gave up 4 bases and V 0 bases, and 4 bases lay outside the gene matches.

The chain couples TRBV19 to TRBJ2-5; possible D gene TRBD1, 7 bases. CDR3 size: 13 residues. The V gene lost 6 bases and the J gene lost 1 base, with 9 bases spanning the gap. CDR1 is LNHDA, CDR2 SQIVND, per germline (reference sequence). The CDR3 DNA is TGTGCCAGTAGGCGGGACAGCCAAGAGACCCAGTACTTC. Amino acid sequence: CASRRDSQETQYF.

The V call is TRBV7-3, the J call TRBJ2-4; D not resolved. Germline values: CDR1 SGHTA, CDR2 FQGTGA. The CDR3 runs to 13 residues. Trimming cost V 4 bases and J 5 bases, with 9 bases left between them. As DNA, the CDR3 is TGTGCCAGCAGCTCAGACCTAGAAAACATTCAGTACTTC. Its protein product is CASSSDLENIQYF.

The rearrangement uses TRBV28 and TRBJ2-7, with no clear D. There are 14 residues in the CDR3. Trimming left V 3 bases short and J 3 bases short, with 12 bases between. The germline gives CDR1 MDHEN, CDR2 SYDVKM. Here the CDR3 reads CASSFRAQYYEQYF. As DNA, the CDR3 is TGTGCCAGCAGTTTTAGGGCACAATACTACGAGCAGTACTTC.

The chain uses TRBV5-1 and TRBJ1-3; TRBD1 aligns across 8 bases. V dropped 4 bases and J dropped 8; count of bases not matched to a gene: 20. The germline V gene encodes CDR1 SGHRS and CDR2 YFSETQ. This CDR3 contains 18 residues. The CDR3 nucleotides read TGCGCCAGCAGCCGAACCGGACAGGGCCCCTCCGTGGGAGACACCATATATTTT. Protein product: CASSRTGQGPSVGDTIYF.

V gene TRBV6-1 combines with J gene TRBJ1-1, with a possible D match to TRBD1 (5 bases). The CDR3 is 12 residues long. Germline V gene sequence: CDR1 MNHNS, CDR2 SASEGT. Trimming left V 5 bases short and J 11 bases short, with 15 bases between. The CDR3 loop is CASSFDAGGAFF. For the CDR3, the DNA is TGTGCCAGCAGTTTCGACGCCGGGGGGGCTTTCTTT.

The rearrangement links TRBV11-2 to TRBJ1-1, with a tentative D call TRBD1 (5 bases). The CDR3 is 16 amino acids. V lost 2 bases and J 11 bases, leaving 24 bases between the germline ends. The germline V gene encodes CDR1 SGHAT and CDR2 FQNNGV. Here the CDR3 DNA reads TGTGCCAGCAGCTTAATTCGGCTCGATCAGGGACCGGCGGCTTTCTTT. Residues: CASSLIRLDQGPAAFF.

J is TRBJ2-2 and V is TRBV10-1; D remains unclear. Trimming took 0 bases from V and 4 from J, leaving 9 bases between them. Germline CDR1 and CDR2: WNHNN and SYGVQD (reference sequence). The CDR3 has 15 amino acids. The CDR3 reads CASSESSATTGELFF. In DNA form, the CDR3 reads TGCGCCAGCAGTGAGTCGAGTGCGACCACCGGGGAGCTGTTTTTT.

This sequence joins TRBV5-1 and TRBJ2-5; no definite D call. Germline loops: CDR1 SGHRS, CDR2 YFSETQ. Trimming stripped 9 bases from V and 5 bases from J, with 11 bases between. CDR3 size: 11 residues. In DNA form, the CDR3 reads TGCGCCACCCACCCGGCGGAGACCCAGTACTTC. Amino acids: CATHPAETQYF.

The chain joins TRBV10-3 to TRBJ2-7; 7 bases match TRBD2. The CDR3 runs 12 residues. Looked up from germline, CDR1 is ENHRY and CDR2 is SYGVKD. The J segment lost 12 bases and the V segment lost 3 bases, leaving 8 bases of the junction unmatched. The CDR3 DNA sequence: TGTGCCATCAGTGATTCGAGCGGGACCCCGTACTTC. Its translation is CAISDSSGTPYF.

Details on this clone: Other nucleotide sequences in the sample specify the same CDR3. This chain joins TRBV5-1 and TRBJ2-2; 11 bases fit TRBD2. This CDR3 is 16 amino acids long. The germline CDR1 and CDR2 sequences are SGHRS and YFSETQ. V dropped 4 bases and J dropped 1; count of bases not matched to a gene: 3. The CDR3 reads CASSGGLAGNTGELFF. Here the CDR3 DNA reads TGCGCCAGCAGCGGCGGACTAGCGGGGAACACCGGGGAGCTGTTTTTT.

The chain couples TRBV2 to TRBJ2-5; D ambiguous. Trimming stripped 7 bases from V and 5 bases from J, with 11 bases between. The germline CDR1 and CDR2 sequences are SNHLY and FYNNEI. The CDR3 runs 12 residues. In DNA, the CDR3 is TGTGCCAGCATGAGTCAGGCCGAGACCCAGTACTTC. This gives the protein CASMSQAETQYF. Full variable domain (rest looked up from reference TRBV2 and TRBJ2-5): EPEVTQTPSHQVTQMGQEVILRCVPISNHLYFYWYRQILGQKVEFLVSFYNNEISEKSEIFDDQFSVERPDGSNFTLKIRSTKLEDSAMYFCASMSQAETQYFGPGTRLLVL.

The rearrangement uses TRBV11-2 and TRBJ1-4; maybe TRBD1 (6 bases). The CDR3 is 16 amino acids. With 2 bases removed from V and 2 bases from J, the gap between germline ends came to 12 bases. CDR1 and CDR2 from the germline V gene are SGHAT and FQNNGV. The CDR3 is CASSLRNRVTNEKLFF. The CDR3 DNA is TGTGCCAGCAGCTTACGTAACAGGGTCACTAATGAAAAACTGTTTTTT.

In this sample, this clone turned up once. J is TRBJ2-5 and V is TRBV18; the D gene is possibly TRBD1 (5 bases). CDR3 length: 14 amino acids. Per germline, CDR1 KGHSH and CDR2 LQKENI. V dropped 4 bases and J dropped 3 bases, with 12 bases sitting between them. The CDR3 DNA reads TGTGCCAGCTCACTGATTGACAGCGAAGAGACCCAGTACTTC. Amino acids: CASSLIDSEETQYF.

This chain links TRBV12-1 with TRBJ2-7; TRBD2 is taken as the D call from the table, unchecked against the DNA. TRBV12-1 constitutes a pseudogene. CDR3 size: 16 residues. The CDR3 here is CASSCSLAVLGYEQYF. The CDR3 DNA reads TGTGCCAGCAGCTGCAGCCTAGCGGTTCTGGGCTACGAGCAGTACTTC.

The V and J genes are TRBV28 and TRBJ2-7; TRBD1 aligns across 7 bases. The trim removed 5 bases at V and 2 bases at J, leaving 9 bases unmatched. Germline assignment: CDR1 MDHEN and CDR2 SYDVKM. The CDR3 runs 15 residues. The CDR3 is CASSPGQVGAYEQYF. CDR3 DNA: TGTGCCAGCAGTCCCGGACAGGTAGGTGCCTACGAGCAGTACTTC.

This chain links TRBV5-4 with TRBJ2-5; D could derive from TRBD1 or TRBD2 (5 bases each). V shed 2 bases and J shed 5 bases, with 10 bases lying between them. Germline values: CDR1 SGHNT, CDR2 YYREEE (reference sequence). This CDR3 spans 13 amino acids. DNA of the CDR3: TGTGCCAGCAGCTTTGGGGGAAGCGAGACCCAGTACTTC. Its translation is CASSFGGSETQYF.

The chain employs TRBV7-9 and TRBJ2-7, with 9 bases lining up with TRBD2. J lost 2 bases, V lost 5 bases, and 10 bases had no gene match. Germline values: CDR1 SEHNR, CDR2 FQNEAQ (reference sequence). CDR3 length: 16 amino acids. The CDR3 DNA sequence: TGTGCCAGCAGCCCAGGGCTTGCTAGCGGGGCCTACGAGCAGTACTTC. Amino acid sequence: CASSPGLASGAYEQYF. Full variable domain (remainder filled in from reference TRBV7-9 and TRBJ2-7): DTGVSQNPRHKITKRGQNVTFRCDPISEHNRLYWYRQTLGQGPEFLTYFQNEAQLEKSRLLSDRFSAERPKGSFSTLEIQRTEQGDSAMYLCASSPGLASGAYEQYFGPGTRLTVT.

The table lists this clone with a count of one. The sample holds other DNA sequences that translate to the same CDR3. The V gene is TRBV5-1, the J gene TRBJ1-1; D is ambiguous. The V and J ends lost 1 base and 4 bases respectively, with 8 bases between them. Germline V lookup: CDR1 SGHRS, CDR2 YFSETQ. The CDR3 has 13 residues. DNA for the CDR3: TGCGCCAGCAGCTTGACCGGCGGCACTGAAGCTTTCTTT. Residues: CASSLTGGTEAFF.

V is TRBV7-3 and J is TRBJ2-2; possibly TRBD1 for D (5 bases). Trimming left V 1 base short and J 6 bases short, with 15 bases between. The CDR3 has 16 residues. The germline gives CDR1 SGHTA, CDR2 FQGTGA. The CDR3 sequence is CASSLRGRVGPGELFF. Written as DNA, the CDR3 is TGTGCCAGCAGCTTAAGGGGCAGGGTGGGGCCCGGGGAGCTGTTTTTT.

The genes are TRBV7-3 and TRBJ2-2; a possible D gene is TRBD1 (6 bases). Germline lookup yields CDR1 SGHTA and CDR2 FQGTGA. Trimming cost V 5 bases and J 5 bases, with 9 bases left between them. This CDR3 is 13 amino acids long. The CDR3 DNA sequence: TGTGCCAGCAGCCAAGGGGGAACCGGGGAGCTGTTTTTT. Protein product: CASSQGGTGELFF.

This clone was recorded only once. CDR3 DNA: TGCGCCAGCAGCTTCAGGGCGACCGGGGAGCTGTTTTTT. It yields the protein CASSFRATGELFF. The V gene is TRBV10-1, the J gene TRBJ2-2, with D tentatively TRBD1 (5 bases). Germline values: CDR1 WNHNN, CDR2 SYGVQD (reference sequence). The V and J ends lost 6 bases and 5 bases respectively, with 10 bases between them. The CDR3 is 13 residues long.

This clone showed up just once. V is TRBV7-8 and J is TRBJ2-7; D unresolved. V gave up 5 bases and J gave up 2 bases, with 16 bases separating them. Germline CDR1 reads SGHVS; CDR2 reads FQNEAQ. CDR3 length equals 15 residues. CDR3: CASSTSYQYPYEQYF. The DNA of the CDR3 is TGTGCCAGCAGCACCTCTTACCAATACCCCTACGAGCAGTACTTC.

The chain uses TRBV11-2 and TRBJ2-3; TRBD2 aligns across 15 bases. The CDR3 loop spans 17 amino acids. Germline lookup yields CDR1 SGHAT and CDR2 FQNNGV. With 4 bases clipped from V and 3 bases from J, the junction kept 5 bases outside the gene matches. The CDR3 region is CASSSGLAGGRTDTQYF. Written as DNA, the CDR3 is TGTGCCAGCAGCTCGGGACTAGCGGGAGGAAGGACAGATACGCAGTATTTT.

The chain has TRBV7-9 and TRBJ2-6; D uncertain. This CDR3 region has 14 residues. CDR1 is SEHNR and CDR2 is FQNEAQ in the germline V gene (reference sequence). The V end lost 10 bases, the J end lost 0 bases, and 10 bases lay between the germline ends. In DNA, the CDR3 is TGTGCCATTTTTGACGGCTCTGGGGCCAACGTCCTGACTTTC. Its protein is CAIFDGSGANVLTF.

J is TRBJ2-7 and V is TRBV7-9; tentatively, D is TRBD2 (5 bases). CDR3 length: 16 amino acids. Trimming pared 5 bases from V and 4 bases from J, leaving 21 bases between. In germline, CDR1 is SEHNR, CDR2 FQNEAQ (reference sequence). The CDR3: CASSPGPPSPRYEQYF. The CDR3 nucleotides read TGTGCCAGCAGCCCGGGCCCGCCTAGCCCCAGGTACGAGCAGTACTTC.

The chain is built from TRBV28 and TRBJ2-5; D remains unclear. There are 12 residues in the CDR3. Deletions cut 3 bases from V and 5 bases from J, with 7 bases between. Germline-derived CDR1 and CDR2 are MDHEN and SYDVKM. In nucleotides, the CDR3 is TGTGCCAGCAGTTTGGTTTGGGAGACCCAGTACTTC. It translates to CASSLVWETQYF. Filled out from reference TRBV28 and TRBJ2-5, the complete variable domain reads DVKVTQSSRYLVKRTGEKVFLECVQDMDHENMFWYRQDPGLGLRLIYFSYDVKMKEKGDIPEGYSVSREKKERFSLILESASTNQTSMYLCASSLVWETQYFGPGTRLLVL.

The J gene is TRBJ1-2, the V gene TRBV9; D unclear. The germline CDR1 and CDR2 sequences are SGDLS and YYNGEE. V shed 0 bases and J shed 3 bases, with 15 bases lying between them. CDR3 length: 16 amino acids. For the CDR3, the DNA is TGTGCCAGCAGCGTAGAAGGACGGAGTGGACACTATGGCTACACCTTC. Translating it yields CASSVEGRSGHYGYTF. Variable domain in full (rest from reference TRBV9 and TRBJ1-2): DSGVTQTPKHLITATGQRVTLRCSPRSGDLSVYWYQQSLDQGLQFLIQYYNGEERAKGNILERFSAQQFPDLHSELNLSSLELGDSALYFCASSVEGRSGHYGYTFGSGTRLTVV.